This T cell receptor beta chain was documented in a study of identical twins. Broader study findings: Conclusions came from cross-sectional statistical analysis, not from following the same donors. Surplus twin overlap in beta out-of-frame sequences was less pronounced.

Each CDR3 protein gets one entry after TCRdb re-called the 5' RACE reads with MiXCR. The table lists 500,000 to 650,000 distinct CDR3 sequences, 20% to 25% of them singletons. Healthy Caucasian individuals made up all the donors. This clonotype was counted a few times. Its antigen is not known. Trimming left V 6 bases short and J 0 bases short, with 28 bases between. The CDR3 is 20 residues long. Germline V gene lookup returns CDR1 SGHRS and CDR2 YFSETQ. These data also formed part of another study, on yellow fever vaccine responses in identical twins. That source reports: Among the twins, the vaccine T cell response reportedly seemed partly convergent and partly personalized.

This rearrangement joins TRBV5-1 to TRBJ2-1; weak D call: TRBD1 (5 bases). The source is a woman younger than 30 in good health. Specimen: CD4+ T cells sorted from blood. CDR3 sequence (DNA): TGCGCCAGCACAGCAGTTAGTCCTGACAGAGGATTACTCTCCTACAATGAGCAGTTCTTC. It yields the protein CASTAVSPDRGLLSYNEQFF.